A selection of T cell receptor beta chains follows, all from one sample in a study of beta chain features in type 1 diabetes. Assay used: immunoSEQ multiplex PCR; TCRdb lists only in-frame clones, some missing. This repertoire shows over 700,000 clones, about a sixth found once; its top ten account for about 0.025%. Sequenced input: naive CD4+ T cells from blood. These receptors originate from a woman aged 18 to 35 in good health. Each CDR3 is given with its conserved first and last residue. A D gene is named only where the DNA matches it firmly. Clone size appears in some rows only: once, few, many, or a class for an expanded clone.

clone_size,d_call,j_call,v_call,cdr3_aa,cdr3_nt
few,.,TRBJ2-4,TRBV6-1,CASSARQAKNIQYF,TGTGCCAGCAGTGCAAGACAGGCAAAAAACATTCAGTACTTC
.,TRBD2,TRBJ2-1,TRBV5-4,CASSFLVAGGPHNEQFF,TGTGCCAGCAGCTTTTTGGTAGCGGGAGGACCCCACAATGAGCAGTTCTTC
.,TRBD2,TRBJ2-1,TRBV4-3,CASSQDLLSGRAYEQFF,TGCGCCAGCAGCCAAGATTTGTTAAGCGGGAGGGCGTATGAGCAGTTCTTC
.,TRBD2,TRBJ2-7,TRBV4-2,CASSQDVAGGLSEQYF,TGTGCCAGCAGCCAAGATGTAGCGGGAGGGTTGAGCGAGCAGTACTTC
.,TRBD2,TRBJ2-3,TRBV6-5,CASSSASGSSTDTQYF,TGTGCCAGCAGTTCGGCTAGCGGTAGTAGCACAGATACGCAGTATTTT
.,.,TRBJ2-7,TRBV28,CASSPLWREVPYEQYF,TGTGCCAGCAGTCCGCTATGGAGGGAGGTACCCTACGAGCAGTACTTC
.,.,TRBJ2-6,TRBV9,CASSVLGSGANVLTF,TGTGCCAGCAGCGTATTAGGGTCTGGGGCCAACGTCCTGACTTTC
few,TRBD2,TRBJ2-7,TRBV18,CASSPPQLAGLYEQYF,TGTGCCAGCTCACCGCCCCAGCTAGCGGGACTCTACGAGCAGTACTTC
.,TRBD2,TRBJ2-1,TRBV6-5,CASYAASGYNEQFF,TGTGCCAGTTATGCCGCTAGCGGCTACAATGAGCAGTTCTTC
.,TRBD1,TRBJ2-5,TRBV19,CASSIVAGTGGRETQYF,TGTGCCAGTAGTATAGTGGCCGGGACAGGGGGCCGAGAGACCCAGTACTTC
few,.,TRBJ1-2,TRBV11-2,CASSPLDDRAVYGYTF,TGTGCCAGCAGCCCTCTCGACGACAGAGCCGTCTATGGCTACACCTTC
.,TRBD2,TRBJ2-7,TRBV5-4,CASSTSGTTYEQYF,TGTGCCAGCAGCACTAGCGGGACCACCTACGAGCAGTACTTC
few,.,TRBJ2-5,TRBV5-1,CASSLAAGEETQYF,TGCGCCAGCAGCTTGGCCGCAGGGGAAGAGACCCAGTACTTC
.,.,TRBJ2-5,TRBV10-3,CAISDFGEETQYF,TGTGCCATCAGTGATTTCGGGGAAGAGACCCAGTACTTC
.,.,TRBJ2-1,TRBV28,CASSDRGTNYNEQFF,TGTGCCAGCAGCGATCGAGGGACCAACTACAATGAGCAGTTCTTC